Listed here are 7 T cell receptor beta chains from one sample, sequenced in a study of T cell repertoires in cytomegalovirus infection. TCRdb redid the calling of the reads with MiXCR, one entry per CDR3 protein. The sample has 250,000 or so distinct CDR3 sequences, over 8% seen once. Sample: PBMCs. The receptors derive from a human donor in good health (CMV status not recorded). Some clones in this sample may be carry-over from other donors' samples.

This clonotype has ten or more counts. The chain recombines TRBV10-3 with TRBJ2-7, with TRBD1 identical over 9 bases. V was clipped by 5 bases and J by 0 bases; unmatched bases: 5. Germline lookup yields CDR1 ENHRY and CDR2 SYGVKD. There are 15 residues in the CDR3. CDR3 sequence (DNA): TGTGCCATCAGTCCTGGGACAGGGTTCTCCTACGAGCAGTACTTC. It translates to CAISPGTGFSYEQYF.

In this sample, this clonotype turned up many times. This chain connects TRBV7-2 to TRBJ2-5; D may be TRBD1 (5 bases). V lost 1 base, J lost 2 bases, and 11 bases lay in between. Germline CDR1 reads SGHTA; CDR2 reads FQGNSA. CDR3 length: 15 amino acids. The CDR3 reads CASSLGTRTQETQYF. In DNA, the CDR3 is TGTGCCAGCAGCTTAGGAACCAGGACACAAGAGACCCAGTACTTC.

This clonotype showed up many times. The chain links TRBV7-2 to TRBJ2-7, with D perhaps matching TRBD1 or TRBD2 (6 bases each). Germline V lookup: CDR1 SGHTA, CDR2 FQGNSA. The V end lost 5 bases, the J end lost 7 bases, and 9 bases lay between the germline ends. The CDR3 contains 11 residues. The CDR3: CASSQGREQYF. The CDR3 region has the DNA TGTGCCAGCAGCCAGGGGAGGGAGCAGTACTTC. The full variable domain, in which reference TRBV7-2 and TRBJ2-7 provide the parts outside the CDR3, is GAGVSQSPSNKVTEKGKDVELRCDPISGHTALYWYRQSLGQGLEFLIYFQGNSAPDKSGLPSDRFSAERTGGSVSTLTIQRTQQEDSAVYLCASSQGREQYFGPGTRLTVT.

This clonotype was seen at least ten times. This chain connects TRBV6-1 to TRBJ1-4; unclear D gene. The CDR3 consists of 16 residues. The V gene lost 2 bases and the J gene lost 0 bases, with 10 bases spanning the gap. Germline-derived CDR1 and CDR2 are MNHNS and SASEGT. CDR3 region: CASSEWDFATNEKLFF. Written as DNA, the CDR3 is TGTGCCAGCAGTGAATGGGATTTTGCAACTAATGAAAAACTGTTTTTT.

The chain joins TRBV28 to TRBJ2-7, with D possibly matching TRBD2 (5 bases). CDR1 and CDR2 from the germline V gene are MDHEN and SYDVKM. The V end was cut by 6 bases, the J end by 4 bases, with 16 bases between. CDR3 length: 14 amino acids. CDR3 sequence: CASSRGLPKYEQYF. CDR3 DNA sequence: TGTGCCAGCAGCCGCGGGCTACCGAAGTACGAGCAGTACTTC.

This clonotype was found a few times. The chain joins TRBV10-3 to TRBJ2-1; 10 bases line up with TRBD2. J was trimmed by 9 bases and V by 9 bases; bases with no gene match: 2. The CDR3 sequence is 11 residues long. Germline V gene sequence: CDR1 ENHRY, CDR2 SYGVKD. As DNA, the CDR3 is TGTGCCATTGGGACTAGCGCTGAGCAGTTCTTC. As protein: CAIGTSAEQFF.

CDR3 residues: CASSYSGDKNIQYF. The CDR3 DNA sequence: TGTGCCAGCAGTTACTCAGGGGACAAAAACATTCAGTACTTC. The chain is built from TRBV6-2 or TRBV6-3 and TRBJ2-4; D possibly corresponds to TRBD1 (5 bases). The CDR3 is 14 amino acids. V lost 0 bases and J 3 bases, leaving 6 bases between the germline ends. The germline CDR1 and CDR2 sequences are MNHEY and SVGEGT.